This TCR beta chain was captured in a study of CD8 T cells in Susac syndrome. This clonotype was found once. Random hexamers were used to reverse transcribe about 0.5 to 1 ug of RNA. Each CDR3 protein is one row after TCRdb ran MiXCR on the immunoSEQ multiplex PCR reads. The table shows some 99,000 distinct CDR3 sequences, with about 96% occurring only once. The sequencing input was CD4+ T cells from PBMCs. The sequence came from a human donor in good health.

CDR3 in amino acids: CASSHPIRREKLFF. CDR3 in DNA: TGCGCCAGCAGCCACCCGATCCGGCGGGAAAAACTGTTTTTT. The chain uses TRBV4-1 and TRBJ1-4, with no clear D. The CDR3 runs to 14 residues. Deletions cut 3 bases from V and 8 bases from J, with 13 bases between. Germline V gene lookup returns CDR1 MGHRA and CDR2 YSYEKL.